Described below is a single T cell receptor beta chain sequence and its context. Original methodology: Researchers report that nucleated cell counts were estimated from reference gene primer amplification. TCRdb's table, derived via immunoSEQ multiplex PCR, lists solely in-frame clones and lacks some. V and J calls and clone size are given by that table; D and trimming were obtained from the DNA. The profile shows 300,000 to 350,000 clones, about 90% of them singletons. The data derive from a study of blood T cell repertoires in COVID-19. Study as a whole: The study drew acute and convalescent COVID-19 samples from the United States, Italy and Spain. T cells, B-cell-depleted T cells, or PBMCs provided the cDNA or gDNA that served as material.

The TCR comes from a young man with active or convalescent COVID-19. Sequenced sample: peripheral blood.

The CDR3 protein is CASSPNAGRTGELFF. The DNA of the CDR3 is TGTGCCAGCAGCCCCAACGCAGGTCGGACCGGGGAGCTGTTTTTT. The chain recombines TRBV7-6 with TRBJ2-2; D remains unclear. Trimming pared 5 bases from V and 5 bases from J, leaving 15 bases between. CDR1 is SGHVS and CDR2 is FNYEAQ in the germline V gene. The CDR3 totals 15 residues.